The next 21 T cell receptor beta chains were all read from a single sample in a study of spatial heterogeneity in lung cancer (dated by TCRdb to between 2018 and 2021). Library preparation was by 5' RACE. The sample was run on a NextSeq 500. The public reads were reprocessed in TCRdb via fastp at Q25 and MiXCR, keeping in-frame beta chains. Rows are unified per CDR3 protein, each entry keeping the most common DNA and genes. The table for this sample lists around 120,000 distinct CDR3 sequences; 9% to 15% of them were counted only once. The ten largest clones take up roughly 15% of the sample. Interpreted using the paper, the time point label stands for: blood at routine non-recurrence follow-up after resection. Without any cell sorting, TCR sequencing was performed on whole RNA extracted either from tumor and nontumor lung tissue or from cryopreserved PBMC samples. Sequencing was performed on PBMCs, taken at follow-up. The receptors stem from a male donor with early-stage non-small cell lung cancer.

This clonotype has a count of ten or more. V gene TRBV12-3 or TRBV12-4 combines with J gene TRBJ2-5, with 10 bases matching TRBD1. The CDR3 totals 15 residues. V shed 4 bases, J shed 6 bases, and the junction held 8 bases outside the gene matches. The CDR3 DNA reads TGTGCCAGCAGTTCCGGACAGGGGGAAGGGAAGACCCAGTACTTC. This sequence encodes CASSSGQGEGKTQYF.

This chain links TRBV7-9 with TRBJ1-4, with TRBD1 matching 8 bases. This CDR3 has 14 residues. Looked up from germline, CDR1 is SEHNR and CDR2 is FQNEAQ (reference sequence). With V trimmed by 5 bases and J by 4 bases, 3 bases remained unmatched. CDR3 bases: TGTGCCAGCAGCCGGACAGGGAATAATGAAAAACTGTTTTTT. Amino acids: CASSRTGNNEKLFF.

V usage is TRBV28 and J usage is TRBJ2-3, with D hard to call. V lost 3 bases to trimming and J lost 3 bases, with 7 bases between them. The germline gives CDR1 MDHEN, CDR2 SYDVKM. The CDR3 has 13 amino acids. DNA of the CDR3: TGTGCCAGCAGTTTCCCCACTACAGATACGCAGTATTTT. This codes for CASSFPTTDTQYF.

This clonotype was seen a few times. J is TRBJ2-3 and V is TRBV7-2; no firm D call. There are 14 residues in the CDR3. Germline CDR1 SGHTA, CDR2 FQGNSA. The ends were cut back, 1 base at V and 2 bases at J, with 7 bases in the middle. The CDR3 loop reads CASSLGLSTDTQYF. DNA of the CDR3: TGTGCCAGCAGCTTAGGACTTTCCACAGATACGCAGTATTTT.

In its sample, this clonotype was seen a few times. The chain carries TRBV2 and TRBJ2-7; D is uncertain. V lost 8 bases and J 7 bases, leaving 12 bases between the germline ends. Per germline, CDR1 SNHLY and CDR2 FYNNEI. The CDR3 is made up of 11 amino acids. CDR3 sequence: CASGRIREQYF. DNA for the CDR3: TGTGCCAGCGGTCGTATTCGGGAGCAGTACTTC.

DNA of the CDR3: TGTGCCAGCTCACGCAGCGGGGGGGGACAAGAGACCCAGTACTTC. Its protein is CASSRSGGGQETQYF. The V call is TRBV18, the J call TRBJ2-5; 10 nucleotides agree with TRBD2. The CDR3 is made up of 15 amino acids. In germline, CDR1 is KGHSH, CDR2 LQKENI. The V segment lost 4 bases and the J segment 2 bases; nucleotides outside the gene matches: 4.

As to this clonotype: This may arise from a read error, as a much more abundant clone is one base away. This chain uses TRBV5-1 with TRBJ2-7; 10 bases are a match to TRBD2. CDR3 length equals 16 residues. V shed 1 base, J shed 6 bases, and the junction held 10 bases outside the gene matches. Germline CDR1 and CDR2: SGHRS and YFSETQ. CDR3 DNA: TGCGCCAGCAGCTTGTGGGACCGGACTAGCGGTTTCGAGCAGTACTTC. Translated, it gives CASSLWDRTSGFEQYF.

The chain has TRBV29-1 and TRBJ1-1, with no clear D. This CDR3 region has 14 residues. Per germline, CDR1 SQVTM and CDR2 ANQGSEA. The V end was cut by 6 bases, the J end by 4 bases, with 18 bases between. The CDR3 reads CSVLRAGVGTEAFF. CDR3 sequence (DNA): TGCAGCGTCCTGCGAGCAGGCGTCGGCACTGAAGCTTTCTTT.

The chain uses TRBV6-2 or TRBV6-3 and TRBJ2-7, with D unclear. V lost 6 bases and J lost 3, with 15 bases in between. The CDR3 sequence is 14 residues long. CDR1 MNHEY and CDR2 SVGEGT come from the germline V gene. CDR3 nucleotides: TGTGCCAGCAGATTTGAGAGTCTTAACTACGAGCAGTACTTC. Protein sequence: CASRFESLNYEQYF.

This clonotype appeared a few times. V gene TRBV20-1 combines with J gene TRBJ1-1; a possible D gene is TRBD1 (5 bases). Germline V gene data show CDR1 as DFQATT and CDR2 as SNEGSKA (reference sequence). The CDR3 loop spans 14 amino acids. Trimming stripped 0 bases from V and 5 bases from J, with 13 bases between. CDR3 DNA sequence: TGCAGTGCTAGAGATAGGAGCAGGGTGACTGAAGCTTTCTTT. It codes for CSARDRSRVTEAFF.

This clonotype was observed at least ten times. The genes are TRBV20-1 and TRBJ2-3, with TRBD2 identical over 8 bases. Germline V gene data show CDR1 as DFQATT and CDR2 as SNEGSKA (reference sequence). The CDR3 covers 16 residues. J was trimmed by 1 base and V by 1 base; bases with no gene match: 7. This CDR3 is CSARAEAGVGTDTQYF. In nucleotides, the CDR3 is TGCAGTGCTAGAGCCGAAGCGGGGGTTGGCACAGATACGCAGTATTTT.

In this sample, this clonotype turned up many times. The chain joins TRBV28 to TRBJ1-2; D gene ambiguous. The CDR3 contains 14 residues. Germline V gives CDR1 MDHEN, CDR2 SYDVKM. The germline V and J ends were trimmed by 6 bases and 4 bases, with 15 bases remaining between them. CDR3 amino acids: CASSPLTGGYGYTF. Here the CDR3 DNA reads TGTGCCAGCAGCCCTCTAACCGGTGGCTATGGCTACACCTTC.

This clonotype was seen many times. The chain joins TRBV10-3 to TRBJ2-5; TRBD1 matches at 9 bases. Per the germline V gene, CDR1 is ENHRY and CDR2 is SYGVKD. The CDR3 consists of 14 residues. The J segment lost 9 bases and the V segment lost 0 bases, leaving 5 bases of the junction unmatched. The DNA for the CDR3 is TGTGCCATCAGTGAGTCGGGACAGGGAAGGGCCCAGTACTTC. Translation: CAISESGQGRAQYF.

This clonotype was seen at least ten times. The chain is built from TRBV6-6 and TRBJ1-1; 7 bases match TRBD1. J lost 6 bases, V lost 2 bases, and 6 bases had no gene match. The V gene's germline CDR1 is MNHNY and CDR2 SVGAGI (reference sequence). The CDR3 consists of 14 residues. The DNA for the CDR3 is TGTGCCAGCAGTTACAGGGGGCGAGTGGCTGAAGCTTTCTTT. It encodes CASSYRGRVAEAFF.

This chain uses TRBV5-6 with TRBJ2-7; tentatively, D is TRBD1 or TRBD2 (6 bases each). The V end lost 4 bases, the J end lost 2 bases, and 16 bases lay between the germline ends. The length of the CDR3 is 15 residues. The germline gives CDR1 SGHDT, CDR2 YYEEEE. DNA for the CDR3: TGTGCCAGCAGCATGGGGGGCAGGGGCCCCTACGAGCAGTACTTC. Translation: CASSMGGRGPYEQYF.

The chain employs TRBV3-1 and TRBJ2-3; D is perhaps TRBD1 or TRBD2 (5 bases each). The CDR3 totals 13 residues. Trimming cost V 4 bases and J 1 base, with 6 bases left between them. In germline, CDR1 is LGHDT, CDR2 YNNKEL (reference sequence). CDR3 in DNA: TGTGCCAGCAGCCGGGACCGCACAGATACGCAGTATTTT. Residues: CASSRDRTDTQYF.

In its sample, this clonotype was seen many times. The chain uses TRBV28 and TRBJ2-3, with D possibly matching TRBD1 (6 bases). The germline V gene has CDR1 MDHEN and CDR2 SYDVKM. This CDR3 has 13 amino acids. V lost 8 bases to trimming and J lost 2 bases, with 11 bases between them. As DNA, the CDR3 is TGTGCCAGCCTACAGGGAGCCACAGATACGCAGTATTTT. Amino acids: CASLQGATDTQYF.

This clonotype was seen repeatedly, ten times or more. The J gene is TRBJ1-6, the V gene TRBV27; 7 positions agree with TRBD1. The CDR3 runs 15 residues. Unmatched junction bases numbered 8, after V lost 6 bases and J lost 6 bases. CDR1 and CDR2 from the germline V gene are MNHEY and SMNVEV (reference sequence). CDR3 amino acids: CASRSGTVTNSPLHF. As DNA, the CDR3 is TGTGCCAGCAGGTCCGGGACAGTAACTAATTCACCCCTCCACTTT.

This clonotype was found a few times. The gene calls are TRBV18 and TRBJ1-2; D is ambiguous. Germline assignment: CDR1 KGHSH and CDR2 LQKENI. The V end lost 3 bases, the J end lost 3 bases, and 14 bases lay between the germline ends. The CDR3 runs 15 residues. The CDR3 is CASSPGPEAHYGYTF. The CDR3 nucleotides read TGTGCCAGCTCACCGGGTCCTGAGGCGCACTATGGCTACACCTTC.

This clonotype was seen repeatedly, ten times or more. The chain's CDR3 is CSARVSGQGNTEAFF. CDR3 DNA: TGCAGTGCTAGAGTTAGCGGACAGGGGAACACTGAAGCTTTCTTT. The V gene is TRBV20-1, the J gene TRBJ1-1; 8 bases map to TRBD1. The trim removed 1 base at V and 1 base at J, leaving 5 bases unmatched. Germline values: CDR1 DFQATT, CDR2 SNEGSKA (reference sequence). This CDR3 contains 15 residues.

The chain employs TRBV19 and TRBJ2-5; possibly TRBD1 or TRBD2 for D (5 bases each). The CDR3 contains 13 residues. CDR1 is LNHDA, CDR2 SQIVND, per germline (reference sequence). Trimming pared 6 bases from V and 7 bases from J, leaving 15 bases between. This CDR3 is CASREEGLATQYF. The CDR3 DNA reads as TGTGCCAGTAGAGAAGAGGGGCTGGCGACCCAGTACTTC.